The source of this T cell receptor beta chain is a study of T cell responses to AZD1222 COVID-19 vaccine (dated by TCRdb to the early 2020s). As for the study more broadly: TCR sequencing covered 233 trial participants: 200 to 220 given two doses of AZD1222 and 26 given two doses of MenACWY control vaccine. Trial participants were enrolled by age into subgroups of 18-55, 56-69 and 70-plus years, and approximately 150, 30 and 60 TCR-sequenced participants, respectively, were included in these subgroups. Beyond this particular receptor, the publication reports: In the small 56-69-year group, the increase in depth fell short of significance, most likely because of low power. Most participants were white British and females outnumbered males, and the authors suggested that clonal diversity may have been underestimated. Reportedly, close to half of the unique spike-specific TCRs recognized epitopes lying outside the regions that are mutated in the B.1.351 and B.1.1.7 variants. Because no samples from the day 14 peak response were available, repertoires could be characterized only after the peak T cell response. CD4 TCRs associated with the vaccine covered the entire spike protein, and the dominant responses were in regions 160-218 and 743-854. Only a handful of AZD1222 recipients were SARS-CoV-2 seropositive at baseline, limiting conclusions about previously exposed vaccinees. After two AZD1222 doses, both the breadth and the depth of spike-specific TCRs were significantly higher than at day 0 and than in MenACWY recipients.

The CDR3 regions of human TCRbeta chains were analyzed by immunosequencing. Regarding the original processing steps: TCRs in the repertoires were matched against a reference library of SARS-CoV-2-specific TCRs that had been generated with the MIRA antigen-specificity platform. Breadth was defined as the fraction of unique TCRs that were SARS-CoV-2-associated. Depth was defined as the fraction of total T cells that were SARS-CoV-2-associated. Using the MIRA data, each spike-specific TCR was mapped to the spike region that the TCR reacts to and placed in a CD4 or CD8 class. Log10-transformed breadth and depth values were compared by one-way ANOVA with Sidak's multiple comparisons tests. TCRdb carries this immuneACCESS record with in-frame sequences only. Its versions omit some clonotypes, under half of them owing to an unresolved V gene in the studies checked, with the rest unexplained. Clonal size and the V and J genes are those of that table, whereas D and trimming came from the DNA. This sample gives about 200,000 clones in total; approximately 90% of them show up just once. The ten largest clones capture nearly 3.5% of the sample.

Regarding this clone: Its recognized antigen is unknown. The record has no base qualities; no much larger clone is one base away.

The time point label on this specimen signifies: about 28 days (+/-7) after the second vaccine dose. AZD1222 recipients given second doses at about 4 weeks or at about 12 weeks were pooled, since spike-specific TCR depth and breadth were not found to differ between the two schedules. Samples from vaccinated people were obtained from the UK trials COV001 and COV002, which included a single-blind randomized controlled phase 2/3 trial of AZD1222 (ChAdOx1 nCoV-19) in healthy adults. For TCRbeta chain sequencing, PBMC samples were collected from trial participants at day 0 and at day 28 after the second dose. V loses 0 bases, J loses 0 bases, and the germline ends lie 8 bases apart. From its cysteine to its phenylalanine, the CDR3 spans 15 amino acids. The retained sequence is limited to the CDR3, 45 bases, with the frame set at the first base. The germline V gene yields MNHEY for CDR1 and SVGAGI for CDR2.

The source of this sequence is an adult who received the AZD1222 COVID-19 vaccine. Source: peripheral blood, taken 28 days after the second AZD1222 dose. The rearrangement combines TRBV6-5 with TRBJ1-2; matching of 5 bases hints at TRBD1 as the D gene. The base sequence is TGTGCCAGCAGTTACTCGGGGGGAGCTAACTATGGCTACACCTTC. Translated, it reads CASSYSGGANYGYTF.